Sequencing of this T cell receptor beta chain was carried out in a study of shared clonotypes between healthy human individuals. Findings and caveats of the study: The study generally estimated greater richness for naive than memory subsets.

Only Caucasian adults living in Nashville, Tennessee served as donors. CDR3 length: 15 amino acids. Trimming took 7 bases from V and 0 from J; bases not matched to a gene: 5. The germline V gene encodes CDR1 MDHEN and CDR2 SYDVKM. Assay execution proceeded at the deep level. Per the study methods: Junction-only sequences without quality scores were provided by ImmunoSEQ, so filtering was different. Measured with immunoSEQ multiplex PCR; TCRdb has only the in-frame clones, and not every one. V, J and clone size derive from that table, while D and trimming were established from the DNA sequence. The sample holds over 950,000 clones; roughly 77% are singletons and the top ten take approximately 0.9%. Remarks on this clone: Its specificity is unknown.

The source material was memory CD4+ T cells from PBMCs. Indicated subset: CD45RA-negative fraction. The TCR was taken from a man aged 18-30 years in good health. Some clones in this sample may be carry-over from other donors' samples. The chain recombines TRBV28 with TRBJ1-4; TRBD1 agrees at 7 bases. The CDR3 sequence: CASNGQDSTNEKLFF. The CDR3 DNA follows: TGTGCCAGCAACGGACAGGACTCAACTAATGAAAAACTGTTTTTT.